This is a list of T cell receptor beta chains from one sample in a study of somatic mutations in cytotoxic T cells in rheumatoid arthritis. Some clones are missing from TCRdb's copy, which holds only in-frame ones; the method was immunoSEQ multiplex PCR. The table has 20,000 to 25,000 clones, approximately 80% seen once. Sequencing used CD8+ T cells sorted from blood. The receptors were gathered from an adult with rheumatoid arthritis. Both conserved end residues are part of each CDR3. Each record gives: J gene, V gene, clone size, D gene, CDR3 protein, CDR3 DNA. The D gene is left open where the match is weak. Expanded clones get a size class; other rows say once, few or many, or leave the size out.

J gene: TRBJ2-2; V gene: TRBV5-4; clone size: -; D gene: TRBD1; CDR3 protein: CASSLDQGAGELFF; CDR3 DNA: TGTGCCAGCAGCTTGGATCAGGGGGCCGGGGAGCTGTTTTTT
J gene: TRBJ2-1; V gene: TRBV5-1; clone size: once; D gene: TRBD1; CDR3 protein: CASSKTGGYNEQFF; CDR3 DNA: TGCGCCAGCAGCAAGACAGGGGGCTACAATGAGCAGTTCTTC
J gene: TRBJ2-5; V gene: TRBV11-2; clone size: -; D gene: -; CDR3 protein: CASSRGTEETQYF; CDR3 DNA: TGTGCCAGCAGCCGCGGGACAGAGGAGACCCAGTACTTC
J gene: TRBJ2-5; V gene: TRBV4-1; clone size: -; D gene: TRBD2; CDR3 protein: CASSQRGTSGGQETQYF; CDR3 DNA: TGCGCCAGCAGCCAGCGCGGGACTAGCGGGGGGCAAGAGACCCAGTACTTC
J gene: TRBJ2-7; V gene: TRBV27; clone size: -; D gene: -; CDR3 protein: CASSLHSYYEQYF; CDR3 DNA: TGTGCCAGCAGTTTACACAGCTACTACGAGCAGTACTTC
J gene: TRBJ2-7; V gene: TRBV4-3; clone size: -; D gene: TRBD1; CDR3 protein: CASSQGTGSFYEQYF; CDR3 DNA: TGCGCCAGCAGCCAGGGGACAGGGAGTTTCTACGAGCAGTACTTC
J gene: TRBJ2-1; V gene: TRBV15; clone size: -; D gene: -; CDR3 protein: CATSREGTDNEQFF; CDR3 DNA: TGTGCCACCAGCAGAGAGGGTACTGACAATGAGCAGTTCTTC
J gene: TRBJ2-5; V gene: TRBV5-4; clone size: -; D gene: -; CDR3 protein: CASSLKAEQETQYF; CDR3 DNA: TGTGCCAGCAGCTTGAAAGCGGAACAAGAGACCCAGTACTTC
J gene: TRBJ1-5; V gene: TRBV19; clone size: -; D gene: -; CDR3 protein: CASSGWQGSNQPQHF; CDR3 DNA: TGTGCCAGTAGTGGGTGGCAGGGTAGCAATCAGCCCCAGCATTTT
J gene: TRBJ2-4; V gene: TRBV27; clone size: once; D gene: TRBD1; CDR3 protein: CASSSTGTGSIQYF; CDR3 DNA: TGTGCCAGCAGTTCAACCGGGACAGGAAGCATTCAGTACTTC
J gene: TRBJ2-7; V gene: TRBV5-1; clone size: -; D gene: TRBD1; CDR3 protein: CASNQAGGNNEQYF; CDR3 DNA: TGCGCCAGCAACCAGGCAGGGGGCAACAACGAGCAGTACTTC
J gene: TRBJ2-1; V gene: TRBV4-1; clone size: few; D gene: -; CDR3 protein: CASSQVGINEQFF; CDR3 DNA: TGCGCCAGCAGCCAAGTAGGAATTAATGAGCAGTTCTTC
J gene: TRBJ2-7; V gene: TRBV27; clone size: -; D gene: -; CDR3 protein: CASSLERRAEQYF; CDR3 DNA: TGTGCCAGCAGTCTCGAGCGTCGCGCCGAGCAGTACTTC
J gene: TRBJ2-2; V gene: TRBV6-4; clone size: -; D gene: -; CDR3 protein: CASSGGTNTGELFF; CDR3 DNA: TGTGCCAGCAGTGGAGGGACGAACACCGGGGAGCTGTTTTTT
J gene: TRBJ2-1; V gene: TRBV27; clone size: -; D gene: -; CDR3 protein: CASSFLGFNSYNEQFF; CDR3 DNA: TGTGCCAGCAGTTTCTTGGGGTTCAATTCCTACAATGAGCAGTTCTTC
J gene: TRBJ1-5; V gene: TRBV27; clone size: -; D gene: -; CDR3 protein: CASSFGGVGNQPQHF; CDR3 DNA: TGTGCCAGCAGTTTTGGAGGGGTCGGCAATCAGCCCCAGCATTTT
J gene: TRBJ2-2; V gene: TRBV5-8; clone size: few; D gene: TRBD2; CDR3 protein: CASSQIPILAGAPGELFF; CDR3 DNA: TGTGCCAGCAGCCAAATACCTATACTAGCGGGAGCACCCGGGGAGCTGTTTTTT
J gene: TRBJ2-7; V gene: TRBV6-5; clone size: -; D gene: TRBD1; CDR3 protein: CASSFGQGNYEQYF; CDR3 DNA: TGTGCCAGCAGTTTCGGACAGGGGAACTACGAGCAGTACTTC